A single sample is the source of the 27 T cell receptor beta chains below, sequenced in a study of response to subunit inactivated influenza vaccine. TCRdb ran MiXCR on the RT-PCR reads and lists one entry per CDR3 protein. Found here are about 540,000 distinct CDR3 sequences, 12% to 15% of them singletons; the top ten hold around 10%. The specimen comprised PBMCs from blood, sampled roughly 12 days after vaccination. These receptor sequences come from a man aged 45-60 years who received an inactivated influenza vaccine.

In its sample, this clonotype was seen many times. In DNA, the CDR3 is TGTGCCAGCAGAACCGGGACGATGGCCTCGGTGGATACGCAGTATTTT. Amino acid sequence: CASRTGTMASVDTQYF. J is TRBJ2-3 and V is TRBV12-3 or TRBV12-4; either TRBD1 or TRBD2 may supply D (5 bases each). This CDR3 comprises 16 residues. Deletions cut 6 bases from V and 6 bases from J, with 22 bases between.

This chain links TRBV20-1 with TRBJ2-7, with 7 bases matching TRBD2. The J segment lost 2 bases and the V segment lost 1 base, leaving 8 bases of the junction unmatched. The germline gives CDR1 DFQATT, CDR2 SNEGSKA (reference sequence). The CDR3 has 15 residues. CDR3 coding DNA: TGCAGTGCTAGAGGGGGAGGGCGGCTACCCTACGAGCAGTACTTC. Translated, it gives CSARGGGRLPYEQYF.

This clonotype was counted ten times or more. This chain joins TRBV6-1 and TRBJ1-2; D perhaps matches TRBD1 (5 bases). This CDR3 contains 13 residues. CDR1 MNHNS and CDR2 SASEGT come from the germline V gene. Trimming removed 6 bases from V and 4 bases from J, with 12 bases in between. The CDR3 protein is CASSGARAYGYTF. CDR3 in DNA: TGTGCCAGCAGCGGAGCCAGGGCCTATGGCTACACCTTC.

The chain couples TRBV29-1 to TRBJ2-1, with 8 bases matching TRBD2. Trimming at V came to 3 bases and at J to 5 bases, leaving 18 bases not matched to a gene. This CDR3 comprises 18 residues. Germline V CDR1 and CDR2: SQVTM, ANQGSEA. The CDR3 nucleotides read TGCAGCGTTGAGCGGGAGGTTTGGGTGCATGGGCGTCACAATGAGCAGTTCTTC. Protein sequence: CSVEREVWVHGRHNEQFF.

The chain combines TRBV5-1 with TRBJ1-5, with no clear D. Germline lookup yields CDR1 SGHRS and CDR2 YFSETQ. There are 15 residues in the CDR3. Trimming stripped 0 bases from V and 6 bases from J, with 13 bases between. CDR3 nucleotides: TGCGCCAGCAGCTTGGCGGGAGATTCAGGTCAGCCCCAGCATTTT. Its protein product is CASSLAGDSGQPQHF.

The rearrangement uses TRBV6-5 and TRBJ2-5, with D possibly being TRBD2 (5 bases). The CDR3 is 15 residues long. Germline assignment: CDR1 MNHEY and CDR2 SVGAGI. V dropped 0 bases and J dropped 5 bases, with 13 bases sitting between them. The DNA of the CDR3 is TGTGCCAGCAGTTACTCGATGGGAGCGAGGGAGACCCAGTACTTC. Residues: CASSYSMGARETQYF.

This clonotype was observed a few times. This rearrangement joins TRBV4-2 to TRBJ2-1; D is uncertain. This CDR3 contains 15 residues. V was pared by 0 bases and J by 4 bases, with 10 bases between. Germline V gene sequence: CDR1 LGHNA, CDR2 YNFKEQ. The CDR3 region has the DNA TGTGCCAGCAGCCAAGATCCCGGCCTTTACAATGAGCAGTTCTTC. This codes for CASSQDPGLYNEQFF.

The rearrangement links TRBV11-2 to TRBJ2-6; no reliable D call. CDR1 SGHAT and CDR2 FQNNGV come from the germline V gene. The CDR3 covers 18 residues. Trimming left V 5 bases short and J 3 bases short, with 20 bases between. CDR3 coding DNA: TGTGCCAGCAGCCCTAATCTGGTAGCTACCGATGGGGCCAACGTCCTGACTTTC. Translating gives CASSPNLVATDGANVLTF.

The chain is built from TRBV6-1 and TRBJ2-3, with 9 bases fitting TRBD1. The junction had 10 bases not matched to a gene; V was cut back by 6 bases and J by 3 bases. The CDR3 has 16 amino acids. Germline V CDR1 and CDR2: MNHNS, SASEGT. The CDR3, as DNA: TGTGCCAGCAGCCCCCGTGGGACAGGGTATACAGATACGCAGTATTTT. Protein: CASSPRGTGYTDTQYF.

This clonotype appeared a few times. The chain has TRBV20-1 and TRBJ2-2, with D possibly TRBD2 on 5 matching bases. Per the germline V gene, CDR1 is DFQATT and CDR2 is SNEGSKA (reference sequence). Trimming took 3 bases from V and 4 from J, leaving 9 bases between them. This CDR3 contains 13 residues. The CDR3 sequence: CSARIRGTGELFF. The CDR3 bases are TGCAGTGCTAGGATTCGGGGCACCGGGGAGCTGTTTTTT.

The genes are TRBV20-1 and TRBJ1-4, with D tentatively TRBD1 (5 bases). V was shortened by 6 bases and J by 5 bases, with 13 bases between the two germline ends. Germline V gene data show CDR1 as DFQATT and CDR2 as SNEGSKA (reference sequence). The CDR3 is 13 amino acids. Here the CDR3 reads CSAIYRDNEKLFF. CDR3 in DNA: TGCAGTGCGATATACCGGGACAATGAAAAACTGTTTTTT.

In this sample, this clonotype turned up a few times. The chain has TRBV6-1 and TRBJ2-1; 7 bases line up with TRBD2. CDR3 size: 20 residues. Losses at the gene ends were 1 base for V and 4 bases for J; bases not matched to a gene: 19. The germline CDR1 and CDR2 sequences are MNHNS and SASEGT. The CDR3 here is CASSEGVPSGEVSPYNEQFF. The CDR3 DNA follows: TGTGCCAGCAGTGAAGGGGTACCTAGCGGCGAAGTCTCCCCATACAATGAGCAGTTCTTC.

The rearrangement links TRBV19 to TRBJ2-4; D gene unclear. The CDR3 sequence is 14 residues long. Trimming removed 1 base from V and 2 bases from J, with 6 bases in between. Looked up from germline, CDR1 is LNHDA and CDR2 is SQIVND (reference sequence). CDR3: CASSIGGTKNIQYF. The CDR3 bases are TGTGCCAGTAGTATAGGGGGTACCAAAAACATTCAGTACTTC.

The CDR3 DNA reads TGTGCCAGCAGCCCTAGATGGGACAATGAGCAGTTCTTC. Amino acids: CASSPRWDNEQFF. This chain links TRBV7-9 with TRBJ2-1; D ambiguous. The CDR3 spans 13 residues. The V and J ends lost 5 bases and 5 bases respectively, with 10 bases between them. From germline, CDR1 is SEHNR and CDR2 FQNEAQ (reference sequence).

The V and J genes are TRBV18 and TRBJ2-6, with a possible D match to TRBD2 (6 bases). Trimming took off 2 bases at V and 4 bases at J, with 21 bases between the two ends. CDR1 is KGHSH and CDR2 is LQKENI in the germline V gene. The CDR3 is made up of 19 amino acids. The CDR3 sequence: CASSPSRLGGMGGANVLTF. For the CDR3, the DNA is TGTGCCAGCTCACCATCTCGACTAGGCGGAATGGGAGGGGCCAACGTCCTGACTTTC. The whole variable domain, filled in from reference TRBV18 and TRBJ2-6, reads NAGVMQNPRHLVRRRGQEARLRCSPMKGHSHVYWYRQLPEEGLKFMVYLQKENIIDESGMPKERFSAEFPKEGPSILRIQQVVRGDSAAYFCASSPSRLGGMGGANVLTFGAGSRLTVL.

The chain has TRBV7-3 and TRBJ2-2; 7 bases map to TRBD1. Per germline, CDR1 SGHTA and CDR2 FQGTGA. The CDR3 length is 16 residues. With 6 bases clipped from V and 4 bases from J, the junction kept 11 bases outside the gene matches. CDR3 sequence reads: CASRRRTGGGTGELFF. Here the CDR3 DNA reads TGTGCCAGCAGGCGACGGACAGGCGGAGGCACCGGGGAGCTGTTTTTT.

A few counts support this clonotype. The rearrangement joins TRBV12-3 or TRBV12-4 to TRBJ2-1, with TRBD1 matching 9 bases. This CDR3 comprises 16 residues. Trimming removed 8 bases from V and 7 bases from J; junction bases left unmatched: 15. The CDR3 DNA follows: TGTGCCAGCCGAGAAAACCGGGACAGGGTGGGGAATGAGCAGTTCTTC. It is translated as CASRENRDRVGNEQFF.

This clonotype showed up just a few times. A much larger clone lies one base from this, so it may be a read error. The chain links TRBV11-1 to TRBJ2-7, with a weak D call TRBD2 (6 bases). CDR1 is SGHAT and CDR2 is FQDESV in the germline V gene (reference sequence). This CDR3 has 15 amino acids. The CDR3 DNA reads TGTGCCTGCAGCCAAGGTGGCGGGGTCGCCTACGAGCAGTACTTC. This encodes CACSQGGGVAYEQYF.

This chain joins TRBV29-1 and TRBJ2-7; 9 nucleotides align to TRBD1. CDR3 length: 14 amino acids. Unmatched junction bases numbered 9, after V lost 4 bases and J lost 5 bases. Per germline, CDR1 SQVTM and CDR2 ANQGSEA. This CDR3 is CSVGRTGAFDEQYF. The CDR3 bases are TGCAGCGTTGGACGGACAGGGGCCTTCGACGAGCAGTACTTC.

This clonotype was observed a handful of times. The J gene is TRBJ1-2, the V gene TRBV7-2; D remains ambiguous. The V end was cut by 0 bases, the J end by 4 bases, with 12 bases between. The CDR3 has 15 residues. From germline, CDR1 is SGHTA and CDR2 FQGNSA. The CDR3 DNA follows: TGTGCCAGCAGCTTAGCCCGGCAACGCATCTATGGCTACACCTTC. Residues: CASSLARQRIYGYTF.

The genes are TRBV5-4 and TRBJ1-2; D gene unclear. CDR3 length: 14 amino acids. Germline V CDR1 and CDR2: SGHNT, YYREEE (reference sequence). Trimming stripped 0 bases from V and 8 bases from J, with 14 bases between. The CDR3 DNA reads TGTGCCAGCAGCTTGGCCGACACGGGCTCGGGCTACACCTTC. Its translation is CASSLADTGSGYTF. Full variable domain (missing parts from reference TRBV5-4 and TRBJ1-2): ETGVTQSPTHLIKTRGQQVTLRCSSQSGHNTVSWYQQALGQGPQFIFQYYREEENGRGNFPPRFSGLQFPNYSSELNVNALELDDSALYLCASSLADTGSGYTFGSGTRLTVV.

A few counts support this clonotype. V and J are TRBV10-2 and TRBJ2-3; D is undetermined. CDR3 length: 15 amino acids. V lost 8 bases and J lost 0, with 15 bases in between. Germline V gene sequence: CDR1 WSHSY, CDR2 SAAADI. CDR3: CASLPDFSSTDTQYF. For the CDR3, the DNA is TGCGCCAGCCTTCCGGATTTCTCTAGCACAGATACGCAGTATTTT.

In its sample, this clonotype was seen a few times. The chain has TRBV6-2 or TRBV6-3 and TRBJ1-1; 8 bases agree with TRBD1. Trimming at V came to 0 bases and at J to 0 bases, leaving 6 bases not matched to a gene. Per germline, CDR1 MNHEY and CDR2 SVGEGT. The CDR3 has 17 residues. The CDR3 reads CASSYSIQGDLNTEAFF. CDR3 bases: TGTGCCAGCAGTTACTCGATACAGGGGGACTTGAACACTGAAGCTTTCTTT.

V gene TRBV7-9 combines with J gene TRBJ2-1; D may be TRBD2 (5 bases). This CDR3 region has 16 residues. The V gene lost 5 bases and the J gene lost 1 base, with 15 bases spanning the gap. Germline CDR1 and CDR2: SEHNR and FQNEAQ (reference sequence). CDR3 protein: CASSGIARGSYNEQFF. In nucleotides, the CDR3 is TGTGCCAGCAGCGGTATAGCGAGAGGTTCCTACAATGAGCAGTTCTTC.

This chain links TRBV20-1 with TRBJ1-5; the match to TRBD1 covers 10 bases. The J segment lost 6 bases and the V segment lost 5 bases, leaving 10 bases of the junction unmatched. The V gene's germline CDR1 is DFQATT and CDR2 SNEGSKA (reference sequence). The CDR3 is made up of 15 amino acids. The CDR3, as DNA: TGCAGTGCTTACAGGACAGGGGGTAAGGGTCAGCCCCAGCATTTT. It translates to CSAYRTGGKGQPQHF.

V is TRBV30 and J is TRBJ2-4; possibly TRBD2 for D (6 bases). This CDR3 has 13 residues. V dropped 3 bases and J dropped 8 bases, with 14 bases sitting between them. Germline values: CDR1 GTSNPN, CDR2 SVGIG (reference sequence). The CDR3 nucleotides are TGTGCCTGGAGGGTGGGAGGATCGGACATTCAGTACTTC. Translating gives CAWRVGGSDIQYF.

The chain couples TRBV19 to TRBJ2-1; D remains ambiguous. CDR1 is LNHDA and CDR2 is SQIVND in the germline V gene (reference sequence). Trimming left V 3 bases short and J 9 bases short, with 9 bases between. CDR3 length: 12 amino acids. The CDR3 is CASSMAKSEQFF. DNA for the CDR3: TGTGCCAGTAGTATGGCTAAAAGTGAGCAGTTCTTC.